The present TCR beta chain was sequenced within a study of preoperative IRX-2 immunotherapy in early breast cancer. V lost 4 bases to trimming and J lost 2 bases, with 12 bases between them. There are 14 residues in the CDR3. Germline V gene data show CDR1 as SGHNT and CDR2 as YENEEA. The assay was immunoSEQ multiplex PCR, and TCRdb's table has in-frame clones only and misses some. Of about 3,300 clones in the sample, more than 75% were seen once. Treatment reported: preoperative locoregional IRX-2 cytokine immunotherapy. Samples came from a phase Ib trial of preoperative locoregional IRX-2 cytokine immunotherapy. This clone has only a few counts.

This TCR was recovered from a human donor with breast cancer. The sample was tumor tissue, taken after IRX-2 immunotherapy. The chain joins TRBV11-3 to TRBJ2-7; D might be TRBD1 or TRBD2, each matching 5 bases. The CDR3 region is CASSSRDLTYEQYF. In nucleotides, the CDR3 is TGTGCCAGCAGCTCCCGGGACCTTACCTACGAGCAGTACTTC.